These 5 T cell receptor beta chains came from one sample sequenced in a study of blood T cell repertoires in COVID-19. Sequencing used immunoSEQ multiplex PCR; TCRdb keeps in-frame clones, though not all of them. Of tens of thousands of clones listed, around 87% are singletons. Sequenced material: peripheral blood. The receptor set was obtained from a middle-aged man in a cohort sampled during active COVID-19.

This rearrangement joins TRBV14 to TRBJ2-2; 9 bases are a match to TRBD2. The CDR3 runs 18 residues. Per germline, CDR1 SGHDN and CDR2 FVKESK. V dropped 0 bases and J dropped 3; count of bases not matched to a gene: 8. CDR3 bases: TGTGCCAGCAGCCAAGATAGACCCAGCGGGAGGTACACCGGGGAGCTGTTTTTT. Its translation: CASSQDRPSGRYTGELFF.

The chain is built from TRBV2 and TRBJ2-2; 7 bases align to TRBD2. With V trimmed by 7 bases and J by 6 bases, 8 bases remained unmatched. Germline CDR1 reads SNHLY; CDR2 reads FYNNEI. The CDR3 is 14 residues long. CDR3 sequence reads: CASTVERGAGELFF. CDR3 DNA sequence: TGTGCCAGCACGGTCGAGCGGGGCGCCGGGGAGCTGTTTTTT. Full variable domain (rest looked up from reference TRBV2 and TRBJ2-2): EPEVTQTPSHQVTQMGQEVILRCVPISNHLYFYWYRQILGQKVEFLVSFYNNEISEKSEIFDDQFSVERPDGSNFTLKIRSTKLEDSAMYFCASTVERGAGELFFGEGSRLTVL.

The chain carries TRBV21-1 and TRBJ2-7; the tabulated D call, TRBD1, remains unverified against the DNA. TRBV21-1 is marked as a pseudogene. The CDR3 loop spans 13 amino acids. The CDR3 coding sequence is TGTGCCAGCATCGTGACAGGGGGGTGGGAGCAGTACGTC. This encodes CASIVTGGWEQYV.

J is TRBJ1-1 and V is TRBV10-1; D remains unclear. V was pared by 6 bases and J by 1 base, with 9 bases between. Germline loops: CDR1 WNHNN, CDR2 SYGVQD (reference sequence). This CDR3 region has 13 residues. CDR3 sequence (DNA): TGCGCCAGCAGCAGTCAACCGAACACTGAAGCTTTCTTT. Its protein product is CASSSQPNTEAFF.

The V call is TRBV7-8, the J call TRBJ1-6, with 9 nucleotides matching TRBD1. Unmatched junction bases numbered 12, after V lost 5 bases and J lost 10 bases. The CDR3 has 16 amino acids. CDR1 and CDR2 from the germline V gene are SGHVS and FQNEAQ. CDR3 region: CASSGMPGQGWSPLHF. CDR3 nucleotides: TGTGCCAGCAGCGGCATGCCGGGACAGGGTTGGTCACCCCTCCACTTT.